A selection of T cell receptor beta chains follows, all from one sample in a study of blood T cell repertoires in COVID-19. Only in-frame clones appear in the TCRdb table, and some are missing; sequencing was by immunoSEQ multiplex PCR. The sample lists under 150,000 clones, about 81% occurring once. The specimen was peripheral blood. These receptors all stem from a woman of 80 years or more with acute or convalescent COVID-19. CDR3s include the opening cysteine and the closing phenylalanine or tryptophan.

TRBV6-4 CASSDTGQELRDTQYF
TRBV9 CASSPKGPATMADTQYF
TRBV5-6 CASSRGLAPNTGELFF
TRBV5-4 CASSLILAGSEQFF
TRBV27 CASRKGGTGSMNTEAFF
TRBV5-5 CASSLLPEGDTEAFF
TRBV7-2 CASSLGVGGYYEQYF
TRBV7-2 CASRPTGGEAFF
TRBV6-5 CASSPRGFSNQPQHF
TRBV15 CATSRDLLTVDLSNQPQHF
TRBV6-2/TRBV6-3 CASSYSLAGWDTQYF
TRBV10-3 CATGGGLNTEAFF
TRBV7-9 CASSPSLGLGGYTF
TRBV5-4 CASSDNSGSLHEQYF
TRBV3-1/TRBV3-2 CASSQDIGRGSGYTF
TRBV29-1 CSGRDRGPTTEAFF
TRBV5-5 CASRSRTGGDSPLHF
TRBV4-3 CASSQDIGQGNSPLHF
TRBV21-1 CASSKASPKTQWGGSNQPQHF
TRBV6-5 CASSSHRGTSEQYF
TRBV7-2 CASSLGAGLGSSYEQYF
TRBV15 CATSSAAAAYEQYF
TRBV6-6 CASSRTGPPRDTQYF
TRBV6-1 CASSEVRGPIGISPLHF
TRBV7-9 CASSSNRGNTGELFF
TRBV5-5 CASSRKPGQGSGNTIYF
TRBV3-1/TRBV3-2 CASSQYITNEKLFF
TRBV7-6 CASSLDAGQGNEKLFF
TRBV12-3/TRBV12-4 CASSQQGTETQYF
TRBV6-5 CASRYLSGGNYEQYF
TRBV9 CASSSPTGLETQYF
TRBV5-1 CASSLVSGEQYF
TRBV10-1 CASQRTSGMGETQYF
TRBV5-6 CASSLLAGGPTDTQYF
TRBV7-9 CASSLEGGVAGGYNEQFF
TRBV15 CATGELAGVGYEQYF
TRBV5-1 CASSLEVRGNTGELFF
TRBV5-1 CASSLGEAGNGYTF
TRBV6-5 CASSYYGEGYTF
TRBV2 CASSEWLAGYEQYF
TRBV10-3 CAISESDRYGYTF
TRBV19 CASSEGRGTYEQYF
TRBV6-5 CASRVQTNQPQHF
TRBV4-3 CASSQFTGVGEQFF
TRBV5-4 CASSSTGGNTIYF
TRBV2 CASQVRGALTNVLTF
TRBV4-3 CASSPQPRGGQDSGNTIYF
TRBV5-1 CASSLVNSGGTSYNEQFF
TRBV9 CASSPRGQPNEKLFF
TRBV7-2 CASSYGLAGRTDTQYF
TRBV7-2 CASSTQGNQPQHF
TRBV4-1 CASSQASGLAYNEQFF
TRBV6-6 CASSYSEGNYGYTF